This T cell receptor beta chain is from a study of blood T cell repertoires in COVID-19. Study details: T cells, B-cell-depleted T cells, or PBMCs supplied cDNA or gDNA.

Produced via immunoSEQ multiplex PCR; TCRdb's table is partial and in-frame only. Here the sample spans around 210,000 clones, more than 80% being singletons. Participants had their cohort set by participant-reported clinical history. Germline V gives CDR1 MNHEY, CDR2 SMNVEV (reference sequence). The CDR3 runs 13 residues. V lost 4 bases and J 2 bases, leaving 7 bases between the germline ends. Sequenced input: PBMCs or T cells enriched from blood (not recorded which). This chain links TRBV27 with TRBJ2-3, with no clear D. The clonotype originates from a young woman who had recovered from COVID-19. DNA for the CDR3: TGTGCCAGCAGTTCCCCCCACACAGATACGCAGTATTTT. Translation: CASSSPHTDTQYF.